The 28 T cell receptor beta chains in this list originate from one sample, sequenced in a study of CD8 T cells in ankylosing spondylitis. In TCRdb, the 5' RACE reads were re-called with MiXCR into one record per CDR3 protein. In the table there are more than 600,000 distinct CDR3 sequences, around 20% of which are singletons. General study points: Roughly 8 highly homologous variants formed a TCR beta motif that appeared characteristic of ankylosing spondylitis blood.

For these receptors, no antigen is known. Sequenced material: blood, either unsorted or a sorted T cell fraction (not recorded which). The receptors shown here come from a male donor with ankylosing spondylitis.

There are a few counts of this clonotype. The gene calls are TRBV30 and TRBJ1-1, with unresolved D. CDR1 is GTSNPN, CDR2 SVGIG, per germline (reference sequence). This CDR3 is built from 15 residues. Trimming pared 2 bases from V and 0 bases from J, leaving 13 bases between. The CDR3: CAWSRRNFLNTEAFF. CDR3 DNA: TGTGCCTGGAGTCGACGGAATTTCTTGAACACTGAAGCTTTCTTT.

This clonotype was counted a few times. The chain has TRBV28 and TRBJ2-7; 7 bases fit TRBD2. The CDR3 sequence is 11 residues long. The V segment lost 11 bases and the J segment 3 bases; nucleotides outside the gene matches: 4. CDR1 and CDR2 (germline): MDHEN, SYDVKM. Written as DNA, the CDR3 is TGTGCCGGGGGGGACGACTACGAGCAGTACTTC. Encoded protein: CAGGDDYEQYF.

CDR3 DNA: TGTGCCAGCAGCCCCAGGACTAGCGGGGGCTCCGGGGAGCAGTTCTTC. Protein sequence: CASSPRTSGGSGEQFF. The J gene is TRBJ2-1, the V gene TRBV3-1; 13 nucleotides agree with TRBD2. This CDR3 contains 16 residues. The germline V gene has CDR1 LGHDT and CDR2 YNNKEL (reference sequence). J was trimmed by 10 bases and V by 4 bases; bases with no gene match: 10.

This clonotype occurred a few times. The chain has TRBV3-1 and TRBJ1-2, with 9 bases aligning to TRBD1. Germline V gene data show CDR1 as LGHDT and CDR2 as YNNKEL (reference sequence). The CDR3 extends over 17 amino acids. Trimming removed 3 bases from V and 3 bases from J; junction bases left unmatched: 11. In DNA, the CDR3 is TGTGCCAGCAGCCAGCTCATACAGGGGGCGAGCTACTATGGCTACACCTTC. As protein: CASSQLIQGASYYGYTF. Variable domain in full (rest from reference TRBV3-1 and TRBJ1-2): DTAVSQTPKYLVTQMGNDKSIKCEQNLGHDTMYWYKQDSKKFLKIMFSYNNKELIINETVPNRFSPKSPDKAHLNLHINSLELGDSAVYFCASSQLIQGASYYGYTFGSGTRLTVV.

This clonotype has just a few counts. This chain uses TRBV5-1 with TRBJ1-1; 7 positions agree with TRBD1. V gave up 2 bases and J gave up 4 bases; unmatched junction bases: 5. Germline V gene sequence: CDR1 SGHRS, CDR2 YFSETQ. The CDR3 consists of 14 residues. CDR3 DNA: TGCGCCAGCAGCTTCGACAGGGTTACCACTGAAGCTTTCTTT. It codes for CASSFDRVTTEAFF.

This clonotype was recorded a few times. The chain uses TRBV10-3 and TRBJ2-7; possible D gene TRBD1, 6 bases. Trimming stripped 6 bases from V and 2 bases from J, with 23 bases between. The V gene's germline CDR1 is ENHRY and CDR2 SYGVKD. The CDR3 is 17 amino acids. The CDR3 spells CAISGPRDGRDTYEQYF. CDR3 DNA sequence: TGTGCCATCAGCGGGCCCAGGGACGGCCGGGACACCTACGAGCAGTACTTC.

This clonotype was found a few times. The chain recombines TRBV7-2 with TRBJ1-1; no reliable D call. Germline CDR1 and CDR2: SGHTA and FQGNSA. Trimming removed 2 bases from V and 4 bases from J, with 8 bases in between. This CDR3 contains 13 residues. CDR3 sequence reads: CASSLRRGTEAFF. The CDR3 DNA reads TGTGCCAGCAGCTTACGTCGGGGCACTGAAGCTTTCTTT.

The genes are TRBV20-1 and TRBJ2-5, with 9 positions matching TRBD1. CDR1 is DFQATT, CDR2 SNEGSKA, per germline (reference sequence). The CDR3 is made up of 14 amino acids. Trimming at V came to 4 bases and at J to 1 base, leaving 4 bases not matched to a gene. As DNA, the CDR3 is TGCAGTGCTATAGGGACAGGGCCCCAAGAGACCCAGTACTTC. This gives the protein CSAIGTGPQETQYF.

This chain connects TRBV15 to TRBJ2-5; D possibly corresponds to TRBD1 (5 bases). CDR1 is LNHNV, CDR2 YYDKDF, per germline (reference sequence). Trimming removed 2 bases from V and 4 bases from J, with 11 bases in between. CDR3 length equals 14 residues. The CDR3 reads CATSRPRQLETQYF. The CDR3 nucleotides are TGTGCCACCAGCAGACCCCGACAGCTAGAGACCCAGTACTTC.

This chain uses TRBV20-1 with TRBJ1-5; no definite D call. V lost 3 bases, J lost 0 bases, and 18 bases lay in between. Germline loops: CDR1 DFQATT, CDR2 SNEGSKA (reference sequence). This CDR3 has 17 residues. The CDR3 DNA is TGCAGTGCTAGCCGTGGGTATTTATTCAGTAGCAATCAGCCCCAGCATTTT. Translating gives CSASRGYLFSSNQPQHF.

The table lists this clonotype with a few counts. DNA for the CDR3: TGTGCCAGCAGGCGGACAGACTACAATGAGCAGTTCTTC. Its translation: CASRRTDYNEQFF. This sequence joins TRBV12-3 or TRBV12-4 and TRBJ2-1, with D possibly matching TRBD1 (6 bases). Trimming removed 6 bases from V and 3 bases from J, with 9 bases in between. This CDR3 region has 13 residues.

This chain joins TRBV24-1 and TRBJ2-1; TRBD2 matches 8 bases. Unmatched junction bases numbered 6, after V lost 5 bases and J lost 4 bases. CDR1 KGHDR and CDR2 SFDVKD come from the germline V gene. The CDR3 runs 15 residues. CDR3 residues: CATSAGSGAYNEQFF. CDR3 DNA: TGTGCCACCAGTGCGGGTAGCGGGGCATACAATGAGCAGTTCTTC.

This clonotype has more than one count but fewer than ten. The rearrangement uses TRBV25-1 and TRBJ2-2; D not resolved. The CDR3 length is 14 residues. Trimming removed 5 bases from V and 8 bases from J, with 15 bases in between. Looked up from germline, CDR1 is MGHDK and CDR2 is SYGVNS. CDR3 amino acids: CASSNPGWGGELFF. In nucleotides, the CDR3 is TGTGCCAGCAGTAATCCCGGATGGGGTGGGGAGCTGTTTTTT.

V is TRBV7-9 and J is TRBJ2-3; TRBD2 is a possible D gene (5 bases). Germline loops: CDR1 SEHNR, CDR2 FQNEAQ (reference sequence). The CDR3 has 13 residues. The ends were cut back, 5 bases at V and 3 bases at J, with 9 bases in the middle. Here the CDR3 reads CASSPRATDTQYF. In DNA form, the CDR3 reads TGTGCCAGCAGCCCGAGGGCGACAGATACGCAGTATTTT.

This clonotype appeared many times. The chain recombines TRBV16 with TRBJ2-1, with TRBD2 as a possible D gene (6 bases). This CDR3 region has 15 residues. V lost 0 bases and J 5 bases, leaving 11 bases between the germline ends. Germline assignment: CDR1 KGHSY and CDR2 FQNENV. DNA for the CDR3: TGTGCCAGCAGCCAATCGGGTTCGGGGGACAATGAGCAGTTCTTC. Translating it yields CASSQSGSGDNEQFF.

The chain employs TRBV25-1 and TRBJ2-1; 8 bases line up with TRBD2. J was trimmed by 4 bases and V by 10 bases; bases with no gene match: 12. Germline V gene lookup returns CDR1 MGHDK and CDR2 SYGVNS. The CDR3 totals 15 residues. CDR3 sequence (DNA): TGTGCCACCCGGGAGGGGGGAGCGGGGTACAATGAGCAGTTCTTC. It codes for CATREGGAGYNEQFF. The variable domain in full, with the rest retrieved from reference TRBV25-1 and TRBJ2-1, is EADIYQTPRYLVIGTGKKITLECSQTMGHDKMYWYQQDPGMELHLIHYSYGVNSTEKGDLSSESTVSRIRTEHFPLTLESARPSHTSQYLCATREGGAGYNEQFFGPGTRLTVL.

This clonotype showed up many times. V gene TRBV20-1 combines with J gene TRBJ2-7; D unresolved. This CDR3 spans 11 amino acids. Germline V gene data show CDR1 as DFQATT and CDR2 as SNEGSKA (reference sequence). V was clipped by 0 bases and J by 3 bases, with 3 bases between them. As DNA, the CDR3 is TGCAGTGCTAGAGATCTCTACGAGCAGTACTTC. Amino acid sequence: CSARDLYEQYF.

This clonotype came up a few times. V is TRBV20-1 and J is TRBJ2-4; 8 bases map to TRBD1. The germline CDR1 and CDR2 sequences are DFQATT and SNEGSKA (reference sequence). This CDR3 has 15 residues. Trimming removed 3 bases from V and 8 bases from J; junction bases left unmatched: 12. CDR3 residues: CSASDARGLVDIQYF. The CDR3 DNA follows: TGCAGTGCTAGCGATGCCAGGGGGCTAGTGGACATTCAGTACTTC.

This clonotype was seen a handful of times. This chain links TRBV28 with TRBJ1-1, with D maybe TRBD1 (6 bases). The germline V gene encodes CDR1 MDHEN and CDR2 SYDVKM. V lost 8 bases and J lost 4, with 20 bases in between. The CDR3 spans 15 residues. DNA for the CDR3: TGTGCCAGCTCTTCGGACAGTTTAAGGAGCACTGAAGCTTTCTTT. Its translation: CASSSDSLRSTEAFF.

CDR3 protein: CASSSNARDQFSTDTQYF. Here the CDR3 DNA reads TGTGCCAGCAGCTCAAACGCCCGGGACCAGTTTAGCACAGATACGCAGTATTTT. J is TRBJ2-3 and V is TRBV7-8; D is perhaps TRBD1 or TRBD2 (5 bases each). The length of the CDR3 is 18 residues. The germline V gene has CDR1 SGHVS and CDR2 FQNEAQ. Trimming took 4 bases from V and 0 from J, leaving 20 bases between them.

This clonotype was seen a few times. The chain has TRBV6-5 and TRBJ2-2, with TRBD2 matching 7 bases. V was clipped by 2 bases and J by 1 base; unmatched bases: 1. The CDR3 consists of 15 residues. CDR1 MNHEY and CDR2 SVGAGI come from the germline V gene. The CDR3 reads CASSYAGENTGELFF. The CDR3 DNA sequence: TGTGCCAGCAGTTACGCGGGGGAGAACACCGGGGAGCTGTTTTTT.

The rearrangement links TRBV20-1 to TRBJ1-1; D might be TRBD1 (5 bases). The CDR3 totals 14 residues. The germline V gene encodes CDR1 DFQATT and CDR2 SNEGSKA (reference sequence). The V and J ends lost 6 bases and 2 bases respectively, with 16 bases between them. The CDR3 protein is CSAPVGGVNTEAFF. In DNA form, the CDR3 reads TGCAGTGCGCCAGTCGGGGGTGTTAACACTGAAGCTTTCTTT.

This clonotype was seen a handful of times. The chain carries TRBV7-9 and TRBJ2-3, with a weak D call TRBD1 (6 bases). Germline loops: CDR1 SEHNR, CDR2 FQNEAQ (reference sequence). Between the trimmed V and J ends, which lost 5 bases and 2 bases, there was a span of 17 bases. The CDR3 sequence is 16 residues long. The CDR3 DNA is TGTGCCAGCAGCCCGAAACAGGGACGGAACACAGATACGCAGTATTTT. Protein: CASSPKQGRNTDTQYF.

The V call is TRBV7-9, the J call TRBJ2-7, with a weak D call TRBD2 (6 bases). Trimming shortened V by 5 bases and J by 0 bases, and 14 bases separated the two germline ends. The V gene's germline CDR1 is SEHNR and CDR2 FQNEAQ (reference sequence). This CDR3 region has 15 residues. The CDR3 nucleotides are TGTGCCAGCAGCCCGCCACTAGCCCACTCCTACGAGCAGTACTTC. Its translation is CASSPPLAHSYEQYF.

The chain combines TRBV20-1 with TRBJ2-5; 13 nucleotides align to TRBD2. Germline V gives CDR1 DFQATT, CDR2 SNEGSKA (reference sequence). This CDR3 is 17 amino acids long. V lost 3 bases, J lost 2 bases, and 9 bases stayed unmatched. Here the CDR3 reads CSARKAGTSGDQETQYF. The CDR3 region has the DNA TGCAGTGCTAGGAAGGCCGGGACTAGCGGGGATCAAGAGACCCAGTACTTC.

This clonotype occurred a few times. The rearrangement joins TRBV12-3 or TRBV12-4 to TRBJ2-2; 10 bases match TRBD2. Trimming cost V 6 bases and J 4 bases; bases outside gene matches: 5. The CDR3 runs 15 residues. CDR3 amino acids: CASRPTSGATGELFF. In DNA form, the CDR3 reads TGTGCCAGCAGACCAACTAGCGGGGCCACCGGGGAGCTGTTTTTT.

This clonotype appeared a few times. This chain uses TRBV5-1 with TRBJ2-2, with no clear D. Trimming took off 2 bases at V and 7 bases at J, with 6 bases between the two ends. There are 12 residues in the CDR3. Germline CDR1 is SGHRS and CDR2 is YFSETQ. CDR3 nucleotide sequence: TGCGCCAGCAGCTTAAGTCGCGGGGAGCTGTTTTTT. Its protein is CASSLSRGELFF.

The V and J genes are TRBV10-1 and TRBJ2-1; D is possibly TRBD2 (5 bases). This CDR3 spans 13 amino acids. Trimming took 6 bases from V and 2 from J, leaving 8 bases between them. Germline assignment: CDR1 WNHNN and CDR2 SYGVQD (reference sequence). DNA for the CDR3: TGCGCCAGCAGCGAGGGAGCCTACAATGAGCAGTTCTTC. The encoded protein is CASSEGAYNEQFF.